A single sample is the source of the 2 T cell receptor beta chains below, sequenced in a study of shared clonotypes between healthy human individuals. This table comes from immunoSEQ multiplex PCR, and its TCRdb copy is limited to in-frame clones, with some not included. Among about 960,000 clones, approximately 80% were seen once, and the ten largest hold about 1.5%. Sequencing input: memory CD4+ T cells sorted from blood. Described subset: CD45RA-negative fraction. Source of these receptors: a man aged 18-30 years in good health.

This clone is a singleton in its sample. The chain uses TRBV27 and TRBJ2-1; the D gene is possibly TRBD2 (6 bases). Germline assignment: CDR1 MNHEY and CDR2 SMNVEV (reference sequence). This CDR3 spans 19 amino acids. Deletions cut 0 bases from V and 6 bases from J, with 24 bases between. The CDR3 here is CASSLSVLGRIITGNEQFF. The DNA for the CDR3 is TGTGCCAGCAGTTTATCTGTTTTGGGGAGGATTATAACGGGCAATGAGCAGTTCTTC.

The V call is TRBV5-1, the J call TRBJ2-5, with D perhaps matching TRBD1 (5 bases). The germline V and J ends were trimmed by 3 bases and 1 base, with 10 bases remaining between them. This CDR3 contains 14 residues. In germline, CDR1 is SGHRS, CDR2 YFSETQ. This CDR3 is CASSSGHPQETQYF. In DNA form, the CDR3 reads TGCGCCAGCAGCTCAGGACATCCCCAAGAGACCCAGTACTTC.